This TCR beta chain was sequenced in a study of persistence of HIV-infected CD4 T cells. Background on the study: Isolated cells were CMV- and HIV-1 Gag-responding CD4+ T cells. Suppressive ART had lasted a median of roughly eight years. Whole-study results and caveats: Antigen-responding cells were enriched for degenerate expanded CDR3beta sequences.

The V gene lost 5 bases and the J gene lost 0 bases, with 22 bases spanning the gap. Looked up from germline, CDR1 is KGHSH and CDR2 is LQKENI. The CDR3 covers 18 residues. Cells were stimulated with overlapping HIV-1 Gag 15-mer peptides. CD40L-negative CD69-negative CD45RO-high memory CD4+ T cells were sorted as populations depleted of antigen-responding cells. Plasma HIV-1 RNA stayed below 50 copies/mL for at least 4 years. Of note for this clone: Its specificity is not known.

This was the immunoSEQ version 4 assay in survey mode. Clones were sequenced by immunoSEQ multiplex PCR, and TCRdb holds only the in-frame ones, with some missing. The data hold about 36,000 clones, with 85% observed a single time. The clonotype comes from an adult with HIV. The donor label of this sample is uncertain. The V and J genes are TRBV18 and TRBJ1-1, with D possibly matching TRBD1 (6 bases). Sequencing used cultured CD4+ T cells from PBMCs, obtained from a patient who received antiretroviral therapy. DNA for the CDR3: TGTGCCAGCTCAAGAGAAGCAGGGGCCTCACCCTTGAACACTGAAGCTTTCTTT. It codes for CASSREAGASPLNTEAFF.